This T cell receptor beta chain is from a study of T cells in Graves' hyperthyroidism and ophthalmopathy (dated by TCRdb to 2018 to 2020). In the study overall: To identify TCR V-J signatures that set the groups apart, the researchers used a discovery cohort of 100 patients, made up of 43 with Graves' ophthalmopathy and approximately 57 with stable Graves' hyperthyroidism. Prospective prediction of ophthalmopathy was tested in an independent validation cohort of 18 hyperthyroidism patients and roughly 16 patients who later progressed to ophthalmopathy. The 100 discovery patients were randomly split 7:3 into training and test sets. In addition, the study compared T-cell repertoires in thyroid tissue and in blood from a handful of Graves' hyperthyroidism patients. After sampling, hyperthyroidism patients received methimazole starting at 30 mg daily, and ophthalmopathy patients received high-dose intravenous methylprednisolone. According to the paper, TCR Vbeta CDR3 sequencing was carried out on 135 peripheral blood samples, which came from about 45 ophthalmopathy, under 80 hyperthyroidism and roughly 17 progressor patients. On the study overall, not on this receptor specifically: In cross-validation, a model built on a 13 V-J signature told ophthalmopathy apart from stable hyperthyroidism with over 85% sensitivity and around 83% specificity, and in testing the same model reached 80%/75%. In validation, the model predicted progression to ophthalmopathy a median of about 5.9 months before onset, with about 70% sensitivity and about 72% specificity. Most expanded thyroid clonotypes (frequency above 0.001) were also detected in blood, suggesting blood repertoires may reflect thyroid immune responses. Sample size was not statistically predetermined, and blinding of investigators to group allocation was not performed.

CDR1 is given as SGDLS and CDR2 as YYNGEE, both from the germline V gene. Counted from cysteine to phenylalanine, this CDR3 has 15 amino acids. Kept here is only the CDR3 DNA, which spans 45 bases and is read in frame from base 1. Stable Graves' hyperthyroidism was defined as no progression to ophthalmopathy during 18 months of follow-up. The hyperthyroidism patients were between 18 and 65 years old and newly diagnosed, with a disease duration of less than 2 months. Exclusion was applied to patients with uncontrolled infections, other autoimmune diseases, pregnancy or lactation. Diagnoses were established on the basis of clinical symptoms, serum thyroxine and TRAb, thyroid ultrasound, and orbital computed tomography. Total RNA was extracted with Trizol reagent, and quality was checked on an Agilent 2100 Bioanalyzer. The TCR beta CDR3 regions were amplified from RNA transcripts. A first-round RT-PCR of the TCR CDR3 used the HTBI primer set with the Qiagen OneStep RT-PCR kit. A second multiplex PCR round built the libraries, followed by size selection and purification. Libraries were sequenced paired-end with 100 bp reads on an Illumina HiSeq2000. Per the authors' processing: SOAPnuke was used to process the raw data, removing reads that contained adapters or uncalled bases, had a mean Phred below 15, or lacked an exact match to the constant primer or identifier. COPE v1.2.5 was used to merge high-quality paired reads, and clonotypes were defined as unique nucleotide sequences. MiTCR v1.1 was used to align clonotypes to the IMGT TRBV, TRBD and TRBJ reference segments. Analysis was restricted to V-J combinations with a frequency above 0.0001, which covered 99.2% of repertoires. A TCS score was defined as the ratio of F50 (clonal expansion) to E x V (chaos), with BLOSUM62-based TCRdist applied between CDR3 peptides within each V-J. Welch's t-statistics and random forest reduced some 510 V-J features to 10 to 15, which were used in a naive Bayes classifier (R e1071). The public reads were run again by TCRdb, first through fastp at Q25 and then through MiXCR, and only productive beta chains were kept. Rows merge per CDR3 protein into single entries with the most common DNA and genes. The V and J calls reflect TCRdb's pipeline rather than the authors' work. The sample records some 510,000 distinct CDR3 sequences, around 42% of which are singletons. 6.5% to 9% of the sample is taken by the ten largest.

This clonotype came up once. This receptor's antigen is unknown. Germline and junction disagree at one end, which may indicate a read error. The clonotype originates from a woman aged 18-35 years with Graves' hyperthyroidism. Donor details come from another sample of the same person, matched by shared clones. Sequenced: peripheral blood or thyroid tissue (not recorded which). The V and J genes are TRBV9 and TRBJ2-5, with the D call perhaps TRBD1 or TRBD2, as 5 bases match in each case. The CDR3 sequence is CAGSLGLRQGKTQYF. DNA sequence: TGTGCCGGCAGCTTAGGACTGCGGCAGGGCAAGACCCAGTACTTC. With the portions outside the CDR3 filled from the reference TRBV9 and TRBJ2-5 genes, the complete variable region becomes DSGVTQTPKHLITATGQRVTLRCSPRSGDLSVYWYQQSLDQGLQFLIQYYNGEERAKGNILERFSAQQFPDLHSELNLSSLELGDSALYFCAGSLGLRQGKTQYFGPGTRLLVL.